This T cell receptor (beta chain) was obtained from a study of PD-L1 blockade in urothelial cancer. Study background: The study recovered a median of around 140,000 T cells per blood sample.

The CDR3 extends over 14 amino acids. The V gene lost 2 bases and the J gene lost 0 bases, with 8 bases spanning the gap. Germline CDR1 and CDR2: SGHRS and YFSETQ. This clone was detected once. Sequenced by immunoSEQ multiplex PCR; TCRdb stores in-frame clones only, minus some. The sample records around 100,000 clones, around 90% being singletons. The time point is: peripheral blood 6 weeks after treatment start. Diagnoses among patients were locally advanced or metastatic urothelial carcinoma. Sequenced material: PBMCs, taken around atezolizumab (anti-PD-L1) treatment. This clonotype was sampled from a man aged 55-75 years with urothelial cancer. V and J are TRBV5-1 and TRBJ2-5, with D perhaps matching TRBD1 (6 bases). CDR3 DNA: TGCGCCAGCAGCTTCCAGGGGTACCAAGAGACCCAGTACTTC. Translating it yields CASSFQGYQETQYF.